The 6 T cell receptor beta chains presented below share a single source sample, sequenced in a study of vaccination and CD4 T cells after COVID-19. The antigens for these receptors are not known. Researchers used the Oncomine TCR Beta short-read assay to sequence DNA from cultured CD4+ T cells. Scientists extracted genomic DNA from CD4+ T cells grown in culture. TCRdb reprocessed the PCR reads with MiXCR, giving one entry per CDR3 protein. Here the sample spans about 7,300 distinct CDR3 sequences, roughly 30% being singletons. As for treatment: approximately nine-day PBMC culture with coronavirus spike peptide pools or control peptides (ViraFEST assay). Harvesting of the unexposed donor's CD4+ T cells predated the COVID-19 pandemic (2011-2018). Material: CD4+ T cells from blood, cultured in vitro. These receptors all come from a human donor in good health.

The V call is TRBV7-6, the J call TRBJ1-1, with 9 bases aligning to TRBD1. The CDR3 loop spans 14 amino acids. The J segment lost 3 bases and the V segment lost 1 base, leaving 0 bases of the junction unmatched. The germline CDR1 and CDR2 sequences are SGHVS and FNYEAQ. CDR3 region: CASSLGTGDTEAFF. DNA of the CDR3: TGTGCCAGCAGCTTAGGGACAGGGGACACTGAAGCTTTCTTT.

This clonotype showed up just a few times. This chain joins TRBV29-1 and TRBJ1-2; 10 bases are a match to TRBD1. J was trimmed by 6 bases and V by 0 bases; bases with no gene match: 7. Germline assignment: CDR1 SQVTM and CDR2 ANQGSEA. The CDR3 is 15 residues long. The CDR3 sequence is CSVEDLSGTGDGYTF. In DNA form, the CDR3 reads TGCAGCGTTGAAGATCTGTCAGGGACAGGGGATGGCTACACCTTC.

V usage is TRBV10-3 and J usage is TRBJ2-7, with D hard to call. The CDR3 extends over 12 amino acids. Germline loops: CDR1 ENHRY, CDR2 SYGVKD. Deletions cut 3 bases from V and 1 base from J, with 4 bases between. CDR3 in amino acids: CAISDGSYEQYF. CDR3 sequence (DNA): TGTGCCATCAGTGACGGTTCCTACGAGCAGTACTTC.

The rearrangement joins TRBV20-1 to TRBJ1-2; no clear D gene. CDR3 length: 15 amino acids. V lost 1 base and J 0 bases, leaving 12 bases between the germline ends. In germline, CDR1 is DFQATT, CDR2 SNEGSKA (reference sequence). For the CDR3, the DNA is TGCAGTGCTAGAGCTGGCAGGACTTCTAACTATGGCTACACCTTC. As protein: CSARAGRTSNYGYTF.

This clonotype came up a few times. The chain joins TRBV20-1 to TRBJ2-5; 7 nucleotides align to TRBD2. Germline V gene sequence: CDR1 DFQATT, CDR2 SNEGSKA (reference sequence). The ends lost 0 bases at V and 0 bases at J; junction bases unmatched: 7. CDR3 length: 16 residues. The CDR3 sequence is CSARDLSSGNQETQYF. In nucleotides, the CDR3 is TGCAGTGCTAGAGATCTATCTAGCGGAAACCAAGAGACCCAGTACTTC.

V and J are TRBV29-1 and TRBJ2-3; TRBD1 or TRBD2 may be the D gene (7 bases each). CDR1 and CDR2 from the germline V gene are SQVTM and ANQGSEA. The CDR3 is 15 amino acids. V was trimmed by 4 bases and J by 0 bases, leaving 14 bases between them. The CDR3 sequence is CSVVGEGASTDTQYF. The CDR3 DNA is TGCAGCGTTGTCGGGGAGGGGGCTAGCACAGATACGCAGTATTTT.